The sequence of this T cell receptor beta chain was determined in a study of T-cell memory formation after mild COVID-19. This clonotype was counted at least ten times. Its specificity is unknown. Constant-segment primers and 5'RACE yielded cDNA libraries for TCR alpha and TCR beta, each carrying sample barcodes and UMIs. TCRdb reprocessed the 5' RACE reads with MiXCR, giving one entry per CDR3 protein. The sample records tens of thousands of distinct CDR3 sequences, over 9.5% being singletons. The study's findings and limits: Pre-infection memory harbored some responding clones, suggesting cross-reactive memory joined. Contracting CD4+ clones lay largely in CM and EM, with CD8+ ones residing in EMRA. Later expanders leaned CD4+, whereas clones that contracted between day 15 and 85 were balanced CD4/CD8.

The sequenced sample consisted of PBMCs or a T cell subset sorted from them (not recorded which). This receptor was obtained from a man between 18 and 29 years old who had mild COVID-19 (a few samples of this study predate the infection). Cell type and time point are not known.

CDR3 protein: CASSQDPAGGNTIYF. The DNA of the CDR3 is TGTGCCAGCAGCCAAGATCCGGCCGGAGGAAACACCATATATTTT. V is TRBV4-2 and J is TRBJ1-3; no clear D gene. V lost 0 bases and J lost 4, with 10 bases in between. The CDR3 runs to 15 residues. Germline CDR1 and CDR2: LGHNA and YNFKEQ.